The 27 T cell receptor beta chains in this list originate from one sample, sequenced in a study of T cell responses to AZD1222 COVID-19 vaccine. TCRdb keeps only in-frame clones here, not all; method: immunoSEQ multiplex PCR. The sample yields tens of thousands of clones, roughly nine tenths seen once. The sequenced sample was peripheral blood, obtained 28 days after the second AZD1222 dose. All receptors come from an adult who received the AZD1222 COVID-19 vaccine.

V usage is TRBV30 and J usage is TRBJ1-5; the match to TRBD1 covers 10 bases. The CDR3 has 15 amino acids. Unmatched junction bases numbered 7, after V lost 4 bases and J lost 4 bases. Germline CDR1 is GTSNPN and CDR2 is SVGIG (reference sequence). CDR3 sequence reads: CAWKTRDRGNQPQHF. DNA for the CDR3: TGTGCCTGGAAAACCCGGGACAGGGGAAATCAGCCCCAGCATTTT. Full variable domain (missing parts from reference TRBV30 and TRBJ1-5): SQTIHQWPATLVQPVGSPLSLECTVEGTSNPNLYWYRQAAGRGLQLLFYSVGIGQISSEVPQNLSASRPQDRQFILSSKKLLLSDSGFYLCAWKTRDRGNQPQHFGDGTRLSIL.

This chain uses TRBV6-5 with TRBJ2-7; maybe TRBD1 (6 bases). This CDR3 is built from 13 residues. Germline assignment: CDR1 MNHEY and CDR2 SVGAGI. Trimming took off 6 bases at V and 4 bases at J, with 13 bases between the two ends. CDR3 in amino acids: CASRTTGMYEQYV. The CDR3 DNA reads as TGTGCCAGCAGGACAACAGGGATGTACGAGCAGTACGTC.

The chain joins TRBV6-5 to TRBJ1-1; 8 bases are a match to TRBD1. V was pared by 6 bases and J by 7 bases, with 4 bases of the junction left unmatched. This CDR3 has 12 amino acids. The V gene's germline CDR1 is MNHEY and CDR2 SVGAGI. As DNA, the CDR3 is TGTGCCAGCAGCCTTGGACAGGGTGAAGCTTTCTTT. Encoded protein: CASSLGQGEAFF.

The J gene is TRBJ1-5, the V gene TRBV5-1; D not resolved. Trimming stripped 0 bases from V and 4 bases from J, with 11 bases between. The CDR3 is 15 residues long. The germline gives CDR1 SGHRS, CDR2 YFSETQ. CDR3 sequence: CASSLAPVGNQPQHF. In DNA form, the CDR3 reads TGCGCCAGCAGCTTGGCGCCTGTCGGGAATCAGCCCCAGCATTTT.

V gene TRBV6-5 combines with J gene TRBJ2-7; no clear D. This CDR3 has 12 residues. Per germline, CDR1 MNHEY and CDR2 SVGAGI. V dropped 8 bases and J dropped 4 bases, with 12 bases sitting between them. CDR3 coding DNA: TGTGCCAGCTCGACGGGCCCTTACGAGCAGTACTTC. As protein: CASSTGPYEQYF.

V and J are TRBV2 and TRBJ1-5; D not certain. The CDR3 runs to 14 residues. Between the trimmed V and J ends, which lost 3 bases and 6 bases, there was a span of 12 bases. Germline V gives CDR1 SNHLY, CDR2 FYNNEI. The CDR3 DNA sequence: TGTGCCAGCAGTGAGACGGCAGAGGGTCAGCCCCAGCATTTT. It translates to CASSETAEGQPQHF.

This chain uses TRBV18 with TRBJ1-2; 7 bases agree with TRBD1. The germline V gene encodes CDR1 KGHSH and CDR2 LQKENI. V lost 6 bases, J lost 8 bases, and 15 bases stayed unmatched. This CDR3 has 15 residues. The chain's CDR3 is CASSLSGTALGGYTF. The DNA for the CDR3 is TGTGCCAGCTCTCTTTCCGGGACAGCGCTTGGCGGCTACACCTTC.

The chain is built from TRBV12-3 or TRBV12-4 and TRBJ1-5; D remains ambiguous. This CDR3 has 11 amino acids. With 8 bases removed from V and 5 bases from J, the gap between germline ends came to 7 bases. The CDR3 is CASGSYQPQHF. CDR3 sequence (DNA): TGTGCCAGCGGCTCCTATCAGCCCCAGCATTTT.

The chain links TRBV10-2 to TRBJ2-7, with a possible D match to TRBD1 (5 bases). The CDR3 has 12 residues. Per the germline V gene, CDR1 is WSHSY and CDR2 is SAAADI. The germline V and J ends were trimmed by 7 bases and 3 bases, with 10 bases remaining between them. CDR3 protein: CASTGSGYEQYF. CDR3 nucleotides: TGCGCCAGCACAGGGTCCGGCTACGAGCAGTACTTC.

The genes are TRBV15 and TRBJ1-1; 7 positions agree with TRBD1. Germline values: CDR1 LNHNV, CDR2 YYDKDF (reference sequence). The V gene end was trimmed by 3 bases and the J gene end by 5 bases; junction bases not matched to a gene: 9. CDR3 size: 15 residues. CDR3 in amino acids: CATSRNRGRGTEAFF. The CDR3 region has the DNA TGTGCCACCAGCAGGAACAGGGGTCGCGGGACTGAAGCTTTCTTT.

This chain links TRBV12-3 or TRBV12-4 with TRBJ2-3; D call uncertain. V lost 6 bases and J lost 2, with 9 bases in between. This CDR3 is 13 amino acids long. The CDR3 DNA sequence: TGTGCCAGCAGCCCCGACCACACAGATACGCAGTATTTT. Translation: CASSPDHTDTQYF.

The rearrangement joins TRBV3-1 (or the pseudogene TRBV3-2) to TRBJ2-5; TRBD1 agrees at 7 bases. The junction had 10 bases not matched to a gene; V was cut back by 4 bases and J by 5 bases. Germline values: CDR1 LGHDT, CDR2 YNNKEL (reference sequence). The CDR3 totals 15 residues. The CDR3 loop reads CASSPPDRAGETQYF. The CDR3 DNA follows: TGTGCCAGCAGCCCTCCCGACAGGGCCGGGGAGACCCAGTACTTC.

This clone was seen only once. This chain links TRBV9 with TRBJ1-4; TRBD1 matches 10 bases. CDR1 SGDLS and CDR2 YYNGEE come from the germline V gene. V trimming: 3 bases; J trimming: 11 bases; junction bases outside the gene matches: 7. This CDR3 is 14 amino acids long. The CDR3 DNA is TGTGCCAGCAGCGGACAGGGGGCCGAGGGGAAACTGTTTTTT. Its translation is CASSGQGAEGKLFF.

The chain is built from TRBV5-1 and TRBJ1-4; 7 bases match TRBD1. The CDR3 runs 15 residues. With V trimmed by 4 bases and J by 2 bases, 5 bases remained unmatched. Germline assignment: CDR1 SGHRS and CDR2 YFSETQ. CDR3 sequence (DNA): TGCGCCAGCAGCAACGAGGGGGCGACTAATGAAAAACTGTTTTTT. Translating gives CASSNEGATNEKLFF. The full variable domain, completed using reference TRBV5-1 and TRBJ1-4, is KAGVTQTPRYLIKTRGQQVTLSCSPISGHRSVSWYQQTPGQGLQFLFEYFSETQRNKGNFPGRFSGRQFSNSRSEMNVSTLELGDSALYLCASSNEGATNEKLFFGSGTQLSVL.

The chain employs TRBV9 and TRBJ1-1; perhaps TRBD1 as D (5 bases). The CDR3 has 13 amino acids. Germline CDR1 is SGDLS and CDR2 is YYNGEE. Trimming cost V 2 bases and J 3 bases, with 8 bases left between them. The CDR3 DNA reads as TGTGCCAGCAGCGTGGGGGGGTACACTGAAGCTTTCTTT. This sequence encodes CASSVGGYTEAFF.

Comment on this clone: A read error may account for a junction end that differs from germline. This chain joins TRBV4-1 and TRBJ2-3; TRBD1 might be the D (6 bases). This CDR3 has 13 amino acids. CDR1 MGHRA and CDR2 YSYEKL come from the germline V gene. CDR3 sequence reads: CASRHRETDTQYF. The CDR3 DNA follows: TGCGCCAGCCGCCACAGGGAAACAGATACGCAGTATTTT.

The chain employs TRBV28 and TRBJ2-7, with TRBD2 as a possible D gene (7 bases). V lost 3 bases to trimming and J lost 2 bases, with 14 bases between them. Germline V CDR1 and CDR2: MDHEN, SYDVKM. The CDR3 totals 15 residues. CDR3 nucleotides: TGTGCCAGCAGTTTGTTTCCGGGGGGCCCCTACGAGCAGTACTTC. This gives the protein CASSLFPGGPYEQYF.

This clone has only one observation. This sequence joins TRBV7-6 and TRBJ2-3; the match to TRBD1 covers 9 bases. Germline V gene data show CDR1 as SGHVS and CDR2 as FNYEAQ. With V trimmed by 5 bases and J by 3 bases, 6 bases remained unmatched. The CDR3 extends over 15 amino acids. The CDR3 region is CASSIRGTGTDTQYF. CDR3 DNA sequence: TGTGCCAGCAGCATCCGGGGGACAGGGACAGATACGCAGTATTTT.

This clone was seen more than once but under ten times. The J gene is TRBJ1-1, the V gene TRBV30, with D hard to call. The germline CDR1 and CDR2 sequences are GTSNPN and SVGIG (reference sequence). This CDR3 is 11 amino acids long. V lost 3 bases, J lost 4 bases, and 6 bases lay in between. Written as DNA, the CDR3 is TGTGCCTGGAGCCACCCCACTGAAGCTTTCTTT. Translated, it gives CAWSHPTEAFF.

The V gene is TRBV15, the J gene TRBJ1-5; 7 positions agree with TRBD1. Germline CDR1 is LNHNV and CDR2 is YYDKDF (reference sequence). The CDR3 totals 18 residues. The trim removed 4 bases at V and 0 bases at J, leaving 12 bases unmatched. As DNA, the CDR3 is TGTGCCACCAGCAACTTAGTACGACAGGGTCATAGCAATCAGCCCCAGCATTTT. Amino acids: CATSNLVRQGHSNQPQHF.

The V and J genes are TRBV19 and TRBJ1-1; 9 bases are shared with TRBD1. The CDR3 is 13 amino acids. V dropped 7 bases and J dropped 4; count of bases not matched to a gene: 4. Looked up from germline, CDR1 is LNHDA and CDR2 is SQIVND (reference sequence). CDR3 DNA: TGTGCCAGTACCTTGGACAGGGGCACTGAAGCTTTCTTT. Translated, it gives CASTLDRGTEAFF.

The chain couples TRBV12-3 or TRBV12-4 to TRBJ1-1; D might be TRBD1 (5 bases). Trimming removed 5 bases from V and 4 bases from J, with 11 bases in between. The length of the CDR3 is 13 residues. CDR3 loop: CASSQRGRTEAFF. The CDR3 bases are TGTGCCAGCAGTCAAAGGGGTCGCACTGAAGCTTTCTTT.

The rearrangement joins TRBV27 to TRBJ2-5; 7 bases map to TRBD1. Germline V gives CDR1 MNHEY, CDR2 SMNVEV (reference sequence). The CDR3 covers 15 residues. V lost 3 bases, J lost 1 base, and 5 bases stayed unmatched. CDR3: CASSFLGTAQETQYF. The CDR3 DNA is TGTGCCAGCAGTTTTCTCGGGACAGCCCAAGAGACCCAGTACTTC.

The genes are TRBV4-2 and TRBJ2-2, with 10 bases aligning to TRBD2. Losses at the gene ends were 0 bases for V and 7 bases for J; bases not matched to a gene: 5. CDR1 and CDR2 (germline): LGHNA, YNFKEQ. The CDR3 has 16 residues. CDR3 amino acids: CASSQEASGGSGELFF. The DNA for the CDR3 is TGTGCCAGCAGCCAAGAGGCTAGCGGGGGCAGCGGGGAGCTGTTTTTT.

The rearrangement links TRBV29-1 to TRBJ2-1; TRBD1 is a possible D gene (6 bases). This CDR3 spans 15 amino acids. The V and J ends lost 1 base and 1 base respectively, with 11 bases between them. Germline loops: CDR1 SQVTM, CDR2 ANQGSEA. The CDR3 DNA follows: TGCAGCGTTGAAGGACAGGACACTTCCTACAATGAGCAGTTCTTC. It yields the protein CSVEGQDTSYNEQFF.

This chain joins TRBV6-5 and TRBJ2-3, with D maybe TRBD1 (5 bases). V was cut by 6 bases and J by 0 bases, with 13 bases left in between. CDR1 MNHEY and CDR2 SVGAGI come from the germline V gene. The CDR3 covers 15 residues. The CDR3 is CASRGLRVSTDTQYF. CDR3 in DNA: TGTGCCAGCAGGGGGCTCAGGGTTAGCACAGATACGCAGTATTTT.

The V and J genes are TRBV2 and TRBJ2-7; D tentatively reads TRBD1 or TRBD2 (6 bases each). The CDR3 runs 13 residues. Trimming stripped 8 bases from V and 2 bases from J, with 13 bases between. Germline V lookup: CDR1 SNHLY, CDR2 FYNNEI. In DNA form, the CDR3 reads TGTGCCAGCGGGAGGACAGAGGCCTACGAGCAGTACGTC. Its translation is CASGRTEAYEQYV.